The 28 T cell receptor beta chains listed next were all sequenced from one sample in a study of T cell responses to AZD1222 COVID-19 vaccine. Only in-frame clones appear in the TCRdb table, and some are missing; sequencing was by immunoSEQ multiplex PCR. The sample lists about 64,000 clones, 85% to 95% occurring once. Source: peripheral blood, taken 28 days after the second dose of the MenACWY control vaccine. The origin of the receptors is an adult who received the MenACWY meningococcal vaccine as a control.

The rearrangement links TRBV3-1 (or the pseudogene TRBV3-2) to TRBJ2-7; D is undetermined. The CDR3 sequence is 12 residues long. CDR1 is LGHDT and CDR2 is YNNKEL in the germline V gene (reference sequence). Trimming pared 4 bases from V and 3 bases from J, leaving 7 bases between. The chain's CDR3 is CASSPAGYEQYF. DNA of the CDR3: TGTGCCAGCAGCCCAGCCGGCTACGAGCAGTACTTC.

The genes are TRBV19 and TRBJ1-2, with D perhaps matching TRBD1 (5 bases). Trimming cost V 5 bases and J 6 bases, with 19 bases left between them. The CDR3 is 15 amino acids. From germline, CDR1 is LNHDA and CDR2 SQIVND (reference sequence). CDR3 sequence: CASSAGARPTDGYTF. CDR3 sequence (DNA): TGTGCCAGTAGTGCTGGGGCAAGGCCCACAGATGGCTACACCTTC.

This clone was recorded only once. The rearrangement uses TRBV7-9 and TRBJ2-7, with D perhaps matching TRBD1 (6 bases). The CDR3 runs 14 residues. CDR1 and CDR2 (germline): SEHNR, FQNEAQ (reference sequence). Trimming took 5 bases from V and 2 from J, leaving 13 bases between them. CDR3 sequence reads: CASSATTGPYEQYF. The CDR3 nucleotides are TGTGCCAGCAGCGCCACCACAGGGCCCTACGAGCAGTACTTC.

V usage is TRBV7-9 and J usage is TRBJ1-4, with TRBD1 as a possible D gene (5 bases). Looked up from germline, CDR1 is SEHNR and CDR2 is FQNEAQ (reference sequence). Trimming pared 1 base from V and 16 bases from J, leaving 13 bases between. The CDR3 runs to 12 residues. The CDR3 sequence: CASSLDGTTEFF. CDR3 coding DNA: TGTGCCAGCAGCTTAGATGGGACTACGGAGTTTTTT.

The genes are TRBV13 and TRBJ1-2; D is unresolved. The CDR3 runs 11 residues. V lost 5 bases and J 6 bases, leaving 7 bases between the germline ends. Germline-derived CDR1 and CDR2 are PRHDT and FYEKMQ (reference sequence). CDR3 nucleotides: TGTGCCAGCAGCGTATCGGATGGCTACACCTTC. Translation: CASSVSDGYTF.

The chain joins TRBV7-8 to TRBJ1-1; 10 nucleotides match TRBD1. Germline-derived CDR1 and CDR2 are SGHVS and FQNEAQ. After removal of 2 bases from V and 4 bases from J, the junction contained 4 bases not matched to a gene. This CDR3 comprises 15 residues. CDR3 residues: CASSLSDRGSTEAFF. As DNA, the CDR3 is TGTGCCAGCAGCTTATCGGACAGGGGGTCCACTGAAGCTTTCTTT.

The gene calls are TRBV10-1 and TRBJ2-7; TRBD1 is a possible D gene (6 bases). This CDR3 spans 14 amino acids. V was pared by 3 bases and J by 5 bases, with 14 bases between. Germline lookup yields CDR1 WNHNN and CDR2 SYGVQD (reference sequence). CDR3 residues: CASSDGNRADEQYF. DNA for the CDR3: TGCGCCAGCAGTGACGGAAACAGGGCCGACGAGCAGTACTTC.

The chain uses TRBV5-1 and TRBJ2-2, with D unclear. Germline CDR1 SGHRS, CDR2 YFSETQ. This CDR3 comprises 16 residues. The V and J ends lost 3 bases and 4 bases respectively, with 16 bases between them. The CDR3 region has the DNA TGCGCCAGCAGCTGGGCGGCGAGGCGGATCACCGGGGAGCTGTTTTTT. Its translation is CASSWAARRITGELFF.

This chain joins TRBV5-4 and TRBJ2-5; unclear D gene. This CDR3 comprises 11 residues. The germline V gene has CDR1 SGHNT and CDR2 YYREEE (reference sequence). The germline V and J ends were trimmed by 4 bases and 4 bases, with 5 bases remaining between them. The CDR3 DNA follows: TGTGCCAGCAGCGTTGCAGAGACCCAGTACTTC. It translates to CASSVAETQYF.

The CDR3 reads CASSLSGLGYEQYF. The DNA for the CDR3 is TGTGCCAGCAGCTTGAGCGGGTTAGGTTACGAGCAGTACTTC. The rearrangement joins TRBV5-6 to TRBJ2-7, with D possibly matching TRBD2 (6 bases). CDR1 and CDR2 from the germline V gene are SGHDT and YYEEEE. CDR3 length: 14 residues. V was pared by 1 base and J by 4 bases, with 12 bases between. Filled out from reference TRBV5-6 and TRBJ2-7, the complete variable domain reads DAGVTQSPTHLIKTRGQQVTLRCSPKSGHDTVSWYQQALGQGPQFIFQYYEEEERQRGNFPDRFSGHQFPNYSSELNVNALLLGDSALYLCASSLSGLGYEQYFGPGTRLTVT.

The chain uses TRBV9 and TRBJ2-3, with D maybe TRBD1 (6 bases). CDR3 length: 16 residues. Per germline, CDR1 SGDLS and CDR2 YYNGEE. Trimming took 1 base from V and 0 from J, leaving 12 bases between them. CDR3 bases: TGTGCCAGCAGCGTATACCGGGACATTAGCACAGATACGCAGTATTTT. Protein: CASSVYRDISTDTQYF. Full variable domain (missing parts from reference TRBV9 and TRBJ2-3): DSGVTQTPKHLITATGQRVTLRCSPRSGDLSVYWYQQSLDQGLQFLIQYYNGEERAKGNILERFSAQQFPDLHSELNLSSLELGDSALYFCASSVYRDISTDTQYFGPGTRLTVL.

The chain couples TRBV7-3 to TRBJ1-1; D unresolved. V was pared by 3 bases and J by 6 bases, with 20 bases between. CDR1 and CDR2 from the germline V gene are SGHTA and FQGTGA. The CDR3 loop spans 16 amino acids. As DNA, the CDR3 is TGTGCCAGCAGCTTGTCAGGTCTGGGAGAAAACCCTGAAGCTTTCTTT. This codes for CASSLSGLGENPEAFF.

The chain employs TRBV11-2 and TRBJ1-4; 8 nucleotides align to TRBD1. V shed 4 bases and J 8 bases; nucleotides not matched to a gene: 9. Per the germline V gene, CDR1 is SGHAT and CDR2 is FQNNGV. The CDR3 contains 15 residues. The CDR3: CASSSGQGVREKLFF. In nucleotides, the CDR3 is TGTGCCAGCAGCTCCGGACAGGGAGTTAGGGAAAAACTGTTTTTT.

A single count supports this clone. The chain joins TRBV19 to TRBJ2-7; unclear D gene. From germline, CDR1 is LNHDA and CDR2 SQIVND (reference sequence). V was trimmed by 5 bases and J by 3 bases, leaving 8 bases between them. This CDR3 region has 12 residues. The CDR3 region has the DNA TGTGCCAGTAGTCCCGGGCTCTACGAGCAGTACTTC. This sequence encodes CASSPGLYEQYF.

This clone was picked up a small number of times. The CDR3 loop reads CASSSRVGEAFF. For the CDR3, the DNA is TGTGCCAGCAGTTCCCGGGTAGGGGAAGCTTTCTTT. The V gene is TRBV12-3 or TRBV12-4, the J gene TRBJ1-1, with no clear D. Trimming removed 4 bases at V and 8 bases at J, with 11 bases between. This CDR3 contains 12 residues.

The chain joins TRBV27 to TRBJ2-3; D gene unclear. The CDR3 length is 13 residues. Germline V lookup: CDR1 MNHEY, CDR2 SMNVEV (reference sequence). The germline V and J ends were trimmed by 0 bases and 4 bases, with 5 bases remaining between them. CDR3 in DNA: TGTGCCAGCAGTTTATCCAGGCCAGATACGCAGTATTTT. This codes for CASSLSRPDTQYF.

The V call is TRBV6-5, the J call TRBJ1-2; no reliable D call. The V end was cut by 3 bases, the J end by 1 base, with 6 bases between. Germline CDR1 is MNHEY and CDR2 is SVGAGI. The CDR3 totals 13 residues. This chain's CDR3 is CASSYDRNYGYTF. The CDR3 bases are TGTGCCAGCAGTTATGACCGTAACTATGGCTACACCTTC.

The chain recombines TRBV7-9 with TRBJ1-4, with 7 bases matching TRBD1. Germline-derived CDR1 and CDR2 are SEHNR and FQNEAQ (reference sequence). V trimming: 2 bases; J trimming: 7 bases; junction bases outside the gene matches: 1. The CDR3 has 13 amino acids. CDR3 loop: CASSLRDSEKLFF. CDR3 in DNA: TGTGCCAGCAGCTTAAGGGACAGTGAAAAACTGTTTTTT.

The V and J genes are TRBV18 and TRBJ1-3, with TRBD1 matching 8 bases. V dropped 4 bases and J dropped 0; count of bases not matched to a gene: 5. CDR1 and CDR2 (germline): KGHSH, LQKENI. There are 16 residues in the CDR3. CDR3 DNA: TGTGCCAGCTCACTGGGACAGGCCCGCTCTGGAAACACCATATATTTT. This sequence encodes CASSLGQARSGNTIYF.

CDR3 sequence: CATSDPASTDTQYF. CDR3 DNA: TGTGCCACCAGTGACCCGGCGAGCACAGATACGCAGTATTTT. The chain joins TRBV24-1 to TRBJ2-3; no firm D call. This CDR3 is 14 amino acids long. In germline, CDR1 is KGHDR, CDR2 SFDVKD. Trimming pared 4 bases from V and 0 bases from J, leaving 7 bases between.

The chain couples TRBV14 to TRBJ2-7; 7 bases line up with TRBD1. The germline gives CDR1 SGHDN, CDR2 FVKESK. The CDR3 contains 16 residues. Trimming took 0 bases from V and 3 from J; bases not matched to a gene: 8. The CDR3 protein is CASSQEIGGGFYEQYF. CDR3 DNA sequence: TGTGCCAGCAGCCAAGAGATAGGGGGCGGATTCTACGAGCAGTACTTC.

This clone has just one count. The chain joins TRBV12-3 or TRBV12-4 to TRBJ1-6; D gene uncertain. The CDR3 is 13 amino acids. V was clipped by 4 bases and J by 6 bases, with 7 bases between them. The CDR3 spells CASSSEINSPLHF. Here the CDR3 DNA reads TGTGCCAGCAGTTCGGAGATTAATTCACCCCTCCACTTT.

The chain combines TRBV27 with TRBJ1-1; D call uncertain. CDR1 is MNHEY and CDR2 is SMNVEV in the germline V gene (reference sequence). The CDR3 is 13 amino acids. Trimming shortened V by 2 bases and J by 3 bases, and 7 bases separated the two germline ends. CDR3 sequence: CASSLMVDTEAFF. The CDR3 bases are TGTGCCAGCAGTTTAATGGTCGACACTGAAGCTTTCTTT.

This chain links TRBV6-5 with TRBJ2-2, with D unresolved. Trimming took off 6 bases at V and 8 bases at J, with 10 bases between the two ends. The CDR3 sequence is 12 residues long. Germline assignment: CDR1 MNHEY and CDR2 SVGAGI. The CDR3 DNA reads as TGTGCCAGCAGCACAAAGGCGGGGGAGCTGTTTTTT. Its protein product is CASSTKAGELFF.

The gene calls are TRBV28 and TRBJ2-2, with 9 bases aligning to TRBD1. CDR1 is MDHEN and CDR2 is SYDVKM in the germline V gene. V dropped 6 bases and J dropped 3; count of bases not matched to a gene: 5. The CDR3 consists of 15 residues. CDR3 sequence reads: CASSPGTGYTGELFF. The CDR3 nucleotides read TGTGCCAGCAGCCCCGGGACAGGGTACACCGGGGAGCTGTTTTTT.

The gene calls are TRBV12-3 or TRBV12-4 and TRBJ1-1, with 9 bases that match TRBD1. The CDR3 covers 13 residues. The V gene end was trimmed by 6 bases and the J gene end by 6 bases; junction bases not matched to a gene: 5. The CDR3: CASRGQGWAEAFF. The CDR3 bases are TGTGCCAGCAGGGGACAGGGATGGGCTGAAGCTTTCTTT.

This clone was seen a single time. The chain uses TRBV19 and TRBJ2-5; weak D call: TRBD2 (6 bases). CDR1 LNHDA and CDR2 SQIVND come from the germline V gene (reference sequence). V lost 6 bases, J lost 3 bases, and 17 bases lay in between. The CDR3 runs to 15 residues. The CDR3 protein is CASRPGLGNKETQYF. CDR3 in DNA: TGTGCCAGTAGGCCGGGACTGGGAAACAAAGAGACCCAGTACTTC.

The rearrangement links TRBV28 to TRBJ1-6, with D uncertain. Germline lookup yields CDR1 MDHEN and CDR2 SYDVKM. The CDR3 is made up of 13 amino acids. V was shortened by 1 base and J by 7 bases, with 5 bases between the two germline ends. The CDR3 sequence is CASSLFENSPLHF. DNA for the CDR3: TGTGCCAGCAGTTTATTCGAGAATTCACCCCTCCACTTT.